Reported below is one T cell receptor beta chain. This sample stems from a study of blood T cell repertoires in COVID-19. The ends lost 3 bases at V and 4 bases at J; junction bases unmatched: 12. Germline V lookup: CDR1 SGHRS, CDR2 YFSETQ. The CDR3 length is 17 residues. TCRdb's copy holds only in-frame clones and misses some; the assay was immunoSEQ multiplex PCR. The repertoire has 240,000 or so clones, about 79% of them found once; the top ten carry roughly a tenth. This TCR was sampled from a woman older than 75 with acute or convalescent COVID-19. This chain connects TRBV5-1 to TRBJ2-1; 8 bases match TRBD2. Material for sequencing was peripheral blood. The CDR3 nucleotides are TGCGCCAGCAGCTGGCGGGGCGCGGGGGGTACATACAATGAGCAGTTCTTC. The encoded protein is CASSWRGAGGTYNEQFF.